The present TCR beta chain was sequenced within a study of T cells in Graves' hyperthyroidism and ophthalmopathy. Ten or more counts support this clonotype. Its antigen is currently unknown. The PBMCs were sourced from fresh peripheral blood (around 10 ml). The V end lost 1 base, the J end lost 3 bases, and 10 bases lay between the germline ends. Germline CDR1 reads GTSNPN; CDR2 reads SVGIG (reference sequence). The CDR3 contains 13 residues. Findings and limits, study-wide: Most thyroid clonotypes expanded above 0.001 appeared in blood too. It was a median approximately 6.9 months before onset that the model predicted ophthalmopathy.

Amplified regions were TCR beta CDR3 sequences from RNA transcripts. The HTBI primer set served for first-round RT-PCR of the TCR CDR3. TCRdb called the multiplex PCR reads again in MiXCR, with one record for every CDR3 protein. The repertoire holds about 500,000 distinct CDR3 sequences, with 17% as singletons. The chain recombines TRBV30 with TRBJ2-7, with D possibly called TRBD1 or TRBD2 (5 bases each). The TCR was taken from a woman aged 18-35 years with Graves' ophthalmopathy. The sequencing sample was made of blood. CDR3 sequence: CAWSAGTGYEQYF. The CDR3, as DNA: TGTGCCTGGAGTGCCGGGACGGGCTACGAGCAGTACTTC.